The source of this T cell receptor beta chain is a study of vaccination effects on CD4 cells after COVID-19. About the study: Participants were given two doses of BNT162b2 or mRNA-1273 vaccine. Study-level points and caveats: Late after vaccination, infection- and vaccine-induced clones showed marked clonal contraction.

Antigen-specific CD4+ T cell clonotypes were called by their expansion after viral peptide-pool culture in ViraFEST. Subsequent to less than eleven days of culture, CD4+ T cells were isolated. None of the vaccinated had previously contracted SARS-CoV-2, and their nucleocapsid antibodies tested negative. Half the medium was replaced with IL-2 medium on days 3 and 7. Only in-frame clones appear in the TCRdb table, and some are missing; sequencing was by immunoSEQ multiplex PCR. The sample has 65,000 to 90,000 clones, roughly 74% seen once. The table lists this clone with a count of one. The target antigen is unknown. In germline, CDR1 is MNHEY, CDR2 SVGAGI. V gave up 4 bases and J gave up 5 bases; unmatched junction bases: 10. The CDR3 runs 15 residues.

The chain couples TRBV6-5 to TRBJ2-7; 8 nucleotides line up with TRBD1. The clonotype was recovered from a human donor who received a COVID-19 vaccine. Sample: CD4+ T cells from PBMCs cultured with HCoV-NL63 spike peptides, taken before COVID-19 vaccination. The CDR3 nucleotides read TGTGCCAGCAGTTCTCTCAGGACAGGGCCTGACGAGCAGTACGTC. Its protein is CASSSLRTGPDEQYV.